These 14 T cell receptor beta chains came from one sample sequenced in a study of control samples from healthy donors and cancer patients. Produced via immunoSEQ multiplex PCR; TCRdb's table is partial and in-frame only. This repertoire shows approximately 90,000 clones, approximately 95% found once; its top ten account for about 1.5%. The sample taken for sequencing was blood. Receptors originate from a woman aged 25-40 years in good health.

The chain employs TRBV29-1 and TRBJ2-5; 8 bases align to TRBD1. This CDR3 has 13 residues. V gave up 6 bases and J gave up 2 bases; unmatched junction bases: 5. Germline values: CDR1 SQVTM, CDR2 ANQGSEA. The CDR3 nucleotides read TGCAGCGTCGTCGGGACAGGACAAGAGACCCAGTACTTC. Translation gives CSVVGTGQETQYF.

This clone appeared a single time. The genes are TRBV19 and TRBJ1-1; 8 bases match TRBD1. The CDR3 is 18 residues long. Germline values: CDR1 LNHDA, CDR2 SQIVND (reference sequence). V dropped 3 bases and J dropped 0; count of bases not matched to a gene: 12. Here the CDR3 reads CASSIWQGAPELNTEAFF. CDR3 DNA sequence: TGTGCCAGTAGTATTTGGCAGGGGGCCCCTGAATTGAACACTGAAGCTTTCTTT.

This clone appeared a single time. This chain links TRBV6-5 with TRBJ1-1; D is possibly TRBD1 (5 bases). The CDR3 runs 13 residues. V dropped 7 bases and J dropped 4 bases, with 13 bases sitting between them. Germline V lookup: CDR1 MNHEY, CDR2 SVGAGI. The CDR3 coding sequence is TGTGCCAGCACCCGGGGGAAGACCACTGAAGCTTTCTTT. Protein: CASTRGKTTEAFF.

The chain couples TRBV25-1 to TRBJ1-2, with TRBD1 matching over 8 bases. Germline CDR1 MGHDK, CDR2 SYGVNS. Trimming at V came to 7 bases and at J to 8 bases, leaving 15 bases not matched to a gene. The CDR3 has 15 residues. As DNA, the CDR3 is TGTGCCAGCAAAGGCGTCCAGGGGGCACTGGTCGGCTACACCTTC. Its protein is CASKGVQGALVGYTF.

Details on this clone: At one boundary the junction diverges from the germline segment, which might be a read error. The chain uses TRBV7-2 and TRBJ2-7; D is ambiguous. This CDR3 contains 12 residues. The V gene's germline CDR1 is SGHTA and CDR2 FQGNSA. As DNA, the CDR3 is TGTGCCAGCAGATTAGACGGATACGAGCAGTACTTC. This sequence encodes CASRLDGYEQYF. Variable domain in full (rest from reference TRBV7-2 and TRBJ2-7): GAGVSQSPSNKVTEKGKDVELRCDPISGHTALYWYRQSLGQGLEFLIYFQGNSAPDKSGLPSDRFSAERTGGSVSTLTIQRTQQEDSAVYLCASRLDGYEQYFGPGTRLTVT.

This rearrangement joins TRBV13 to TRBJ2-7, with 14 bases lining up with TRBD2. This CDR3 has 18 amino acids. Germline V lookup: CDR1 PRHDT, CDR2 FYEKMQ (reference sequence). The junction had 9 bases not matched to a gene; V was cut back by 5 bases and J by 0 bases. The CDR3 loop reads CASSPPGLAGGHSYEQYF. The CDR3 DNA reads as TGTGCCAGCAGCCCTCCCGGACTAGCGGGGGGCCACTCCTACGAGCAGTACTTC.

The V call is TRBV2, the J call TRBJ1-6, with 7 nucleotides matching TRBD1. CDR1 and CDR2 from the germline V gene are SNHLY and FYNNEI. Losses at the gene ends were 7 bases for V and 0 bases for J; bases not matched to a gene: 6. The CDR3 length is 16 residues. CDR3 in amino acids: CASNRDSSSYNSPLHF. The CDR3 coding sequence is TGTGCCAGCAATAGGGACAGCAGCTCCTATAATTCACCCCTCCACTTT.

The chain has TRBV30 and TRBJ2-1; D is possibly TRBD1 or TRBD2 (6 bases each). The CDR3 totals 14 residues. Germline-derived CDR1 and CDR2 are GTSNPN and SVGIG (reference sequence). V shed 2 bases and J shed 7 bases, with 15 bases lying between them. The CDR3 is CAWSIGRGVNEQFF. The CDR3 bases are TGTGCCTGGAGTATAGGTAGGGGGGTAAATGAGCAGTTCTTC.

The chain recombines TRBV27 with TRBJ1-2; 7 nucleotides line up with TRBD1. CDR3 size: 16 residues. In germline, CDR1 is MNHEY, CDR2 SMNVEV (reference sequence). Unmatched junction bases numbered 9, after V lost 3 bases and J lost 2 bases. CDR3 in amino acids: CASSFPTGSGNYGYTF. In DNA, the CDR3 is TGTGCCAGCAGTTTCCCGACAGGGTCGGGAAACTATGGCTACACCTTC.

This chain links TRBV30 with TRBJ1-2; D unresolved. V was trimmed by 0 bases and J by 5 bases, leaving 10 bases between them. The CDR3 totals 13 residues. Germline V gives CDR1 GTSNPN, CDR2 SVGIG (reference sequence). The CDR3 here is CAWSVPGTYGYTF. CDR3 sequence (DNA): TGTGCCTGGAGTGTTCCAGGAACTTATGGCTACACCTTC.

The chain links TRBV7-8 to TRBJ2-1; D is unresolved. V was trimmed by 1 base and J by 4 bases, leaving 5 bases between them. This CDR3 has 13 amino acids. The germline gives CDR1 SGHVS, CDR2 FQNEAQ. CDR3 sequence (DNA): TGTGCCAGCAGCTTAGTTACGTACAATGAGCAGTTCTTC. It codes for CASSLVTYNEQFF.

The rearrangement links TRBV5-1 to TRBJ1-4; D is possibly TRBD1 (5 bases). V shed 5 bases and J shed 8 bases, with 13 bases lying between them. The germline gives CDR1 SGHRS, CDR2 YFSETQ. This CDR3 is 13 amino acids long. The CDR3 spells CASSSTGTEKLFF. DNA for the CDR3: TGCGCCAGCAGTTCAACCGGGACCGAAAAACTGTTTTTT.

The genes are TRBV6-6 and TRBJ1-4; D perhaps matches TRBD1 (5 bases). This CDR3 has 13 residues. Per germline, CDR1 MNHNY and CDR2 SVGAGI (reference sequence). V lost 6 bases and J 0 bases, leaving 5 bases between the germline ends. The CDR3 DNA reads TGTGCCAGCAGGGACACAACTAATGAAAAACTGTTTTTT. Translated, it gives CASRDTTNEKLFF.

V and J are TRBV7-3 and TRBJ1-1; 8 bases line up with TRBD1. The CDR3 runs to 15 residues. Germline V lookup: CDR1 SGHTA, CDR2 FQGTGA. V gave up 5 bases and J gave up 1 base; unmatched junction bases: 6. The DNA of the CDR3 is TGTGCCAGCAGCGTCACAGGGGGGTCGAACACTGAAGCTTTCTTT. This translates into CASSVTGGSNTEAFF. Together with reference TRBV7-3 and TRBJ1-1, the CDR3 gives the full variable domain: GAGVSQTPSNKVTEKGKYVELRCDPISGHTALYWYRQSLGQGPEFLIYFQGTGAADDSGLPNDRFFAVRPEGSVSTLKIQRTERGDSAVYLCASSVTGGSNTEAFFGQGTRLTVV.